The T cell receptor beta chain described here comes from a study of blood T cell repertoires in COVID-19. In the study overall: Samples of COVID-19 (acute and convalescent) were obtained from the United States, Italy and Spain.

Sequenced by immunoSEQ multiplex PCR; TCRdb stores in-frame clones only, minus some. Among about 97,000 clones listed, approximately 87% were seen once. The sequenced sample consisted of peripheral blood. This TCR was recovered from a human donor in a cohort sampled during active COVID-19.

Written as DNA, the CDR3 is TGCGCCAGCAGCCCGGGACAGACTCACCGGGGTGAAAAACTGTTTTTT. It is translated as CASSPGQTHRGEKLFF. V gene TRBV5-1 combines with J gene TRBJ1-4; 7 bases are a match to TRBD1. Germline V CDR1 and CDR2: SGHRS, YFSETQ. The CDR3 consists of 16 residues. J gave up 7 bases and V 4 bases, and 13 bases lay outside the gene matches. The full variable domain, completed using reference TRBV5-1 and TRBJ1-4, is KAGVTQTPRYLIKTRGQQVTLSCSPISGHRSVSWYQQTPGQGLQFLFEYFSETQRNKGNFPGRFSGRQFSNSRSEMNVSTLELGDSALYLCASSPGQTHRGEKLFFGSGTQLSVL.